The 3 T cell receptor beta chains below come from one sample, sequenced in a study of regulatory T cells in long-lasting Graves disease. In building TCR beta libraries, iRepertoire HTBI primers were used together with Arm-PCR of CDR3 regions. TCRdb reprocessed the multiplex PCR reads with MiXCR, giving one entry per CDR3 protein. The data contain over 400,000 distinct CDR3 sequences, around 13% of them seen just once; the ten biggest clones take up about 15%. The time point: newly diagnosed GD, antithyroid drugs for less than 3 months. PBMCs provided the RNA from which the TCR library was made. This same sample was also taken into another study, of T cells in Graves' hyperthyroidism and ophthalmopathy.

The specimen was peripheral blood mononuclear cells (PBMCs), collected at new diagnosis, from a patient treated with antithyroid drugs. Receptors originate from a woman aged 45-65 years with Graves disease.

This clonotype was seen repeatedly, ten times or more. The rearrangement joins TRBV2 to TRBJ1-2, with D possibly being TRBD1 (6 bases). CDR3 length equals 12 residues. Germline assignment: CDR1 SNHLY and CDR2 FYNNEI. With 6 bases removed from V and 6 bases from J, the gap between germline ends came to 11 bases. CDR3: CASRVDRDGYTF. The CDR3 DNA reads TGTGCCAGCAGGGTGGACAGAGATGGCTACACCTTC.

This clonotype was counted a few times. A much larger clone differs by one base, so this may be a read error. The chain employs TRBV15 and TRBJ1-1; 7 nucleotides agree with TRBD1. The junction had 3 bases not matched to a gene; V was cut back by 5 bases and J by 3 bases. There are 13 residues in the CDR3. Germline V CDR1 and CDR2: LNHNV, YYDKDF (reference sequence). CDR3 protein: CATSGTGDTEAFF. CDR3 coding DNA: TGTGCCACCAGCGGTACAGGGGACACTGAAGCTTTCTTT.

The sample holds many counts of this clonotype. CDR3 sequence: CASSLVQGSIGGYTF. The CDR3 DNA reads as TGCGCCAGCAGCCTCGTCCAGGGGTCGATCGGCGGCTACACCTTC. The chain recombines TRBV5-1 with TRBJ1-2; possibly TRBD1 for D (6 bases). The ends were cut back, 4 bases at V and 8 bases at J, with 21 bases in the middle. The CDR3 contains 15 residues. Germline CDR1 SGHRS, CDR2 YFSETQ.